This entry concerns a single TCR beta chain. Its antigen remains unidentified. Expressed TCRB transcripts were sequenced because the isolated RNA had all been reverse transcribed beforehand. Sequencing used immunoSEQ multiplex PCR; TCRdb keeps in-frame clones, though not all of them. The sample consists of more than 300,000 clones, approximately 16% of them appearing once. By way of CD45RO/CCR7/CD25/CD127/CD95/CD27, the CD4+ regulatory, stem cell-like memory, central memory and naive cells were sorted. The data were taken from a study of beta chain features in type 1 diabetes. The wider study: Age, gender and cell yields were alike across patients and healthy donors. Examination spanned about 99 million sorted cells from all samples.

V was clipped by 0 bases and J by 4 bases, with 15 bases between them. Germline-derived CDR1 and CDR2 are SGHTA and FQGNSA. CDR3 length: 16 amino acids. Study-level results: Type 1 diabetes patients had TCRB CDR3s that were shorter (moderately but significantly so) in all four CD4+ subsets.

This TCR derives from a woman aged 18-30 years in good health. The chain joins TRBV7-2 to TRBJ1-2; weak D call: TRBD1 (5 bases). The sample comprised naive CD4+ T cells from blood. CDR3 residues: CASSLAGGPTAYGYTF. CDR3 nucleotide sequence: TGTGCCAGCAGCTTAGCGGGGGGTCCGACCGCCTATGGCTACACCTTC.